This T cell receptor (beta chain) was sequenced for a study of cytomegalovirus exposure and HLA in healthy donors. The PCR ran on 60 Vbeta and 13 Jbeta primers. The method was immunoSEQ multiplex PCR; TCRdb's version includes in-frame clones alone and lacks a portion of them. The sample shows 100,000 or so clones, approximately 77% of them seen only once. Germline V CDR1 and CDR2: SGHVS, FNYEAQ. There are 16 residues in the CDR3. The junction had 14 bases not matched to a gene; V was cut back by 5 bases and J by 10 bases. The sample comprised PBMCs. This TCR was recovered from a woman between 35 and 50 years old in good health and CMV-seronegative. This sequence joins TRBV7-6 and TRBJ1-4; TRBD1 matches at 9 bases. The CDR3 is CASSRSYRGQSGKLFF. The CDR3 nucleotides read TGTGCCAGCAGCAGATCCTACAGGGGGCAGTCGGGAAAACTGTTTTTT. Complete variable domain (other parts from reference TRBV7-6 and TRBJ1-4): GAGVSQSPRYKVTKRGQDVALRCDPISGHVSLYWYRQALGQGPEFLTYFNYEAQQDKSGLPNDRFSAERPEGSISTLTIQRTEQRDSAMYRCASSRSYRGQSGKLFFGSGTQLSVL.